These 3 T cell receptor beta chains came from one sample sequenced in a study of blood T cell repertoires in COVID-19. Only in-frame clones appear in the TCRdb table, and some are missing; sequencing was by immunoSEQ multiplex PCR. The sample includes approximately 250,000 clones, around 90% of them seen just once. The sequenced sample consisted of PBMCs or T cells enriched from blood (not recorded which). All receptors derive from a woman under 40 who had recovered from COVID-19.

This clone was found once. The chain uses TRBV28 and TRBJ1-5; D is unresolved. V shed 1 base and J shed 5 bases, with 9 bases lying between them. The germline gives CDR1 MDHEN, CDR2 SYDVKM. This CDR3 is 14 amino acids long. The CDR3 loop reads CASSLSGSDQPQHF. The DNA for the CDR3 is TGTGCCAGCAGTTTATCAGGTTCTGATCAGCCCCAGCATTTT.

In DNA form, the CDR3 reads TGTGCCAGCAGCGGGACAGGGACGAACCGCTTCACCCTCCACTTT. Its protein product is CASSGTGTNRFTLHF. The chain carries TRBV9 and TRBJ1-6; TRBD1 matches 8 bases. The CDR3 totals 15 residues. The trim removed 3 bases at V and 14 bases at J, leaving 13 bases unmatched. The germline V gene has CDR1 SGDLS and CDR2 YYNGEE.

The chain is built from TRBV5-1 and TRBJ2-1; the match to TRBD2 covers 10 bases. The V segment lost 2 bases and the J segment 0 bases; nucleotides outside the gene matches: 8. Germline lookup yields CDR1 SGHRS and CDR2 YFSETQ. The CDR3 has 18 amino acids. The CDR3 DNA sequence: TGCGCCAGCAGCTTCCTTAATAGCGGGAGGAGCTCCTACAATGAGCAGTTCTTC. Its translation: CASSFLNSGRSSYNEQFF.